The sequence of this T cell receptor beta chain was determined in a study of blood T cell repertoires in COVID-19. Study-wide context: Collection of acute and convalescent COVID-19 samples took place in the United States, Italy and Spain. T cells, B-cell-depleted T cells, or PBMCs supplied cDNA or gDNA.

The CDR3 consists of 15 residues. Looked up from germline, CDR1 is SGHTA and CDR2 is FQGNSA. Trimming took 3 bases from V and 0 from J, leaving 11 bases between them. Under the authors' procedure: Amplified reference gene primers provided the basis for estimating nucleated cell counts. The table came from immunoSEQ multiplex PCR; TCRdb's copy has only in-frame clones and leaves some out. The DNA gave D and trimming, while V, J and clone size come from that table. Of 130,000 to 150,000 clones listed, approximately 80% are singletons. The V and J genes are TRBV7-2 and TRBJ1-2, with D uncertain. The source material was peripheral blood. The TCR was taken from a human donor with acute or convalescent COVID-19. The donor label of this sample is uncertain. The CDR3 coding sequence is TGTGCCAGCAGCTTGGCGCACCTAGCTAACTATGGCTACACCTTC. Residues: CASSLAHLANYGYTF.